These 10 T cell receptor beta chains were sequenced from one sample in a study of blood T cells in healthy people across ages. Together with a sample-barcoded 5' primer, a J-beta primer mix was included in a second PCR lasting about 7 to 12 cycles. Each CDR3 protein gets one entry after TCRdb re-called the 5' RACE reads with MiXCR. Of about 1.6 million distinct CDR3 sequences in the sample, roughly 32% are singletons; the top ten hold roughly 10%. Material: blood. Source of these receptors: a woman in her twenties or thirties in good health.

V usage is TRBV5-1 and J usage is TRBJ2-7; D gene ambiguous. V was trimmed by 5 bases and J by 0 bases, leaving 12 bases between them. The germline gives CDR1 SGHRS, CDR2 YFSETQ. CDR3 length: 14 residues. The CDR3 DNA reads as TGCGCCAGCAGTCGGAACACCTACTCCTACGAGCAGTACTTC. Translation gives CASSRNTYSYEQYF.

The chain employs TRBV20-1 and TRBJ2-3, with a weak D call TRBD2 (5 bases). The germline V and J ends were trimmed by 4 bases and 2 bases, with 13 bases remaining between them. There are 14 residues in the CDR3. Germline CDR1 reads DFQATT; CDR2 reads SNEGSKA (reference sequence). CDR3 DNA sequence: TGCAGTGCTATATCTGGACTCAACACAGATACGCAGTATTTT. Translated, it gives CSAISGLNTDTQYF.

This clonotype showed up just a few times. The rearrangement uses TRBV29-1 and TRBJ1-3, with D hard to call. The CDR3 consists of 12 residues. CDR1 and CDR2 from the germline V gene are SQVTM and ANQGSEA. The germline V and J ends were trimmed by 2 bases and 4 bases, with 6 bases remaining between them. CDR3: CSVESAGNTIYF. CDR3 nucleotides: TGCAGCGTTGAATCGGCGGGAAACACCATATATTTT.

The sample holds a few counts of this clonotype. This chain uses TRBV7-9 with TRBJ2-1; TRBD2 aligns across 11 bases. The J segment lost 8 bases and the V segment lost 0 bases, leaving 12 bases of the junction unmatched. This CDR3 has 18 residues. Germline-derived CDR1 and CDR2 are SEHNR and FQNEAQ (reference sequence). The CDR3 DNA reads TGTGCCAGCAGCTTAGCGGCGTTAGCGGGGGGGCCTGGAGATGAGCAGTTCTTC. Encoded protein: CASSLAALAGGPGDEQFF.

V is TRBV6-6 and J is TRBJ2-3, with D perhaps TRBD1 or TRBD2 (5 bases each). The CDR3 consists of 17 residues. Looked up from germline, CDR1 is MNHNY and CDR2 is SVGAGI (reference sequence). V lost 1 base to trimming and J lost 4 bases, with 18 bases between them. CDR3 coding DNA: TGTGCCAGCAGTTACTTAAAGGGGTTTCGGGATTCAGATACGCAGTATTTT. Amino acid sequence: CASSYLKGFRDSDTQYF.

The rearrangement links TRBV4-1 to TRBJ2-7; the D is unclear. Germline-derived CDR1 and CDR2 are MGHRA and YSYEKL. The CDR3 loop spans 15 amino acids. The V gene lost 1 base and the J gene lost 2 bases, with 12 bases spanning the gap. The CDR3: CASSQGGRDTYEQYF. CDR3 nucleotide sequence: TGCGCCAGCAGCCAAGGTGGAAGGGATACCTACGAGCAGTACTTC.

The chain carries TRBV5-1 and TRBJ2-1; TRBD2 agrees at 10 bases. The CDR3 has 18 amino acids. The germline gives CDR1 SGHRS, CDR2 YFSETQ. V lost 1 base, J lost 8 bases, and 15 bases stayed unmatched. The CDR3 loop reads CASSLLASGRLVGDEQFF. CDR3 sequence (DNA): TGCGCCAGCAGCTTGCTCGCTAGCGGGAGATTAGTGGGGGATGAGCAGTTCTTC.

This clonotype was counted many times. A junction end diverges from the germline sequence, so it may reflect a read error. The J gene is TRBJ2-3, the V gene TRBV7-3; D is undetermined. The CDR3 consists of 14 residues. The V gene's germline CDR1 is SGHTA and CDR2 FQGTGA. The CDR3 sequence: CASSLIGGTDTQYF. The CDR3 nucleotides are TGTGCCAGCAGTTTAATCGGTGGCACAGATACGCAGTATTTT.

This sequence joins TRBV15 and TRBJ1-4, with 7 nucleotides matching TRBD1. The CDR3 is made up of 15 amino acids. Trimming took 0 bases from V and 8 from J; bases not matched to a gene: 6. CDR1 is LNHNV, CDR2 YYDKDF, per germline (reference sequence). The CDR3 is CATSRERQGGEKLFF. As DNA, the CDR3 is TGTGCCACCAGCAGAGAGAGACAGGGAGGAGAAAAACTGTTTTTT.

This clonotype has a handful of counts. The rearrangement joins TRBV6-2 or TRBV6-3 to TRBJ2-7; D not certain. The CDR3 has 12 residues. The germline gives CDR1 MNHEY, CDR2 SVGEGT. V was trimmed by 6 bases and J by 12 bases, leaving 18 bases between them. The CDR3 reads CASRTDLQRPYF. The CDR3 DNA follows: TGTGCCAGCAGGACCGACTTGCAGAGGCCGTACTTC.